Each of the 10 T cell receptor beta chains below was sequenced from the same sample in a study of blood T cell repertoires in COVID-19. Profiling relied on immunoSEQ multiplex PCR, and the TCRdb table lists in-frame clones only, not all of them. The table includes 200,000 to 250,000 clones, about 91% detected once. Specimen: peripheral blood. The receptor source for this set is a woman aged 40 to 50 with acute or convalescent COVID-19.

The CDR3 nucleotides are TGTGCCAGCAGCCTCGAGAATACAGGGAAGGCTTTTTTT. This codes for CASSLENTGKAFF. The genes are TRBV28 and TRBJ1-4, with TRBD1 as a possible D gene (6 bases). This CDR3 region has 13 residues. V was trimmed by 6 bases and J by 17 bases, leaving 22 bases between them. The germline CDR1 and CDR2 sequences are MDHEN and SYDVKM. Full variable domain (outside the CDR3, taken from reference TRBV28 and TRBJ1-4): DVKVTQSSRYLVKRTGEKVFLECVQDMDHENMFWYRQDPGLGLRLIYFSYDVKMKEKGDIPEGYSVSREKKERFSLILESASTNQTSMYLCASSLENTGKAFFGSGTQLSVL.

V is TRBV6-5 and J is TRBJ2-4; no firm D call. CDR1 MNHEY and CDR2 SVGAGI come from the germline V gene. This CDR3 is 16 amino acids long. V dropped 4 bases and J dropped 0 bases, with 13 bases sitting between them. The CDR3 spells CASSFDSNLAKNIQYF. In nucleotides, the CDR3 is TGTGCCAGCAGTTTTGACTCCAACTTAGCCAAAAACATTCAGTACTTC.

This chain connects TRBV5-1 to TRBJ1-2; TRBD1 is a possible D gene (5 bases). The CDR3 totals 14 residues. Trimming pared 4 bases from V and 3 bases from J, leaving 13 bases between. Germline values: CDR1 SGHRS, CDR2 YFSETQ. The CDR3 coding sequence is TGCGCCAGCAGCCCAGACAGCCTATACTATGGCTACACCTTC. Translation gives CASSPDSLYYGYTF.

The V call is TRBV11-2, the J call TRBJ2-1; D not resolved. Germline CDR1 SGHAT, CDR2 FQNNGV. The V end lost 7 bases, the J end lost 8 bases, and 12 bases lay between the germline ends. The CDR3 consists of 12 residues. This CDR3 is CASTRPGDEQFF. CDR3 sequence (DNA): TGTGCCAGCACCCGACCGGGTGATGAGCAGTTCTTC.

The rearrangement joins TRBV19 to TRBJ1-4; possibly TRBD1 for D (5 bases). This CDR3 has 15 residues. V lost 4 bases, J lost 10 bases, and 19 bases lay in between. CDR1 and CDR2 from the germline V gene are LNHDA and SQIVND (reference sequence). In DNA, the CDR3 is TGTGCCAGTAGTACCGAAGGGGCCACTTGGGGAAAACTGTTTTTT. Its protein product is CASSTEGATWGKLFF.

The genes are TRBV3-1 (or the pseudogene TRBV3-2) and TRBJ1-3; D is unresolved. Trimming pared 0 bases from V and 2 bases from J, leaving 11 bases between. Germline V gene sequence: CDR1 LGHDT, CDR2 YNNKEL (reference sequence). This CDR3 has 16 residues. CDR3 in amino acids: CASSQDVPEAGNTIYF. The CDR3 coding sequence is TGTGCCAGCAGCCAAGATGTCCCCGAGGCTGGAAACACCATATATTTT.

Only one count was recorded for this clone. This sequence joins TRBV5-1 and TRBJ2-2, with 12 bases fitting TRBD1. This CDR3 has 16 amino acids. In germline, CDR1 is SGHRS, CDR2 YFSETQ. V was pared by 4 bases and J by 6 bases, with 7 bases of the junction left unmatched. The CDR3, as DNA: TGCGCCAGCAGCCTCGGGACAGGGGGCATATCCGGGGAGCTGTTTTTT. Translated, it gives CASSLGTGGISGELFF.

This clone came up a few times. V is TRBV14 and J is TRBJ1-1, with a tentative D call TRBD1 (6 bases). The germline V gene encodes CDR1 SGHDN and CDR2 FVKESK. V lost 4 bases to trimming and J lost 4 bases, with 22 bases between them. The CDR3 length is 17 residues. The CDR3 DNA reads as TGTGCCAGCAGCCCCTTCGAGGGGGTTGTATCTCGCACTGAAGCTTTCTTT. It codes for CASSPFEGVVSRTEAFF.

The gene calls are TRBV6-4 and TRBJ2-3, with TRBD2 matching over 10 bases. CDR1 is MRHNA and CDR2 is SNTAGT in the germline V gene. The CDR3 has 15 residues. V lost 2 bases and J lost 7; bases outside the gene matches: 6. CDR3 in amino acids: CASSDTAGGPNTQYF. The CDR3 DNA follows: TGTGCCAGCAGTGACACAGCGGGGGGGCCCAATACGCAGTATTTT.

As for this clone: One junction end disagrees with the germline gene, perhaps due to a read error. This sequence joins TRBV2 and TRBJ1-1, with D unresolved. The germline gives CDR1 SNHLY, CDR2 FYNNEI. The CDR3 sequence is 14 residues long. Here the CDR3 reads CASISGELNAEAFF. The CDR3 DNA reads as TGTGCCAGCATTTCAGGTGAGCTGAACGCTGAAGCTTTCTTT.